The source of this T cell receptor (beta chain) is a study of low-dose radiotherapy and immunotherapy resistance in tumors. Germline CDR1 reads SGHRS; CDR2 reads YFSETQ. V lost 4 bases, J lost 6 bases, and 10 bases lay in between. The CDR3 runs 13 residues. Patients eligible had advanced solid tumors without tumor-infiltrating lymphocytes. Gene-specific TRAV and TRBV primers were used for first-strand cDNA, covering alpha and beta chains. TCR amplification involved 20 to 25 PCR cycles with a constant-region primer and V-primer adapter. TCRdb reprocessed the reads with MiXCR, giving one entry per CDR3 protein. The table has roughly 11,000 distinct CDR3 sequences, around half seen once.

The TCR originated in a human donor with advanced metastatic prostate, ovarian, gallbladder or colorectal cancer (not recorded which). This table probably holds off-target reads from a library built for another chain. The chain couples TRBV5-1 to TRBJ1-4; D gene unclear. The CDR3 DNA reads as TGCGCCAGCAGCGTCCGGTTGGATGAAAAACTGTTTTTT. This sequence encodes CASSVRLDEKLFF.